What follows describes a single TCR beta chain. The antigen remains unidentified. This sample is part of a study of somatic mutations in cytotoxic T cells in rheumatoid arthritis. The study's findings and limits: Statistically, CD8+ T-cell clonality was not significantly distinct between individuals with rheumatoid arthritis and age-matched healthy controls. CD8+ clonality increased with age in rheumatoid arthritis patients but not in healthy controls.

V dropped 0 bases and J dropped 10; count of bases not matched to a gene: 10. CDR1 and CDR2 from the germline V gene are GTSNPN and SVGIG (reference sequence). This CDR3 region has 15 residues. The table came from immunoSEQ multiplex PCR; TCRdb's copy has only in-frame clones and leaves some out. The sample records approximately 12,000 clones, 60% to 80% being singletons. The sequence was obtained from a man between 45 and 60 years old in good health. Sequenced sample: CD8+ T cells sorted from blood. The chain employs TRBV30 and TRBJ2-1; TRBD2 aligns across 9 bases. DNA for the CDR3: TGTGCCTGGAGTGTAGTCGGTAGCGGGAGCGACGAGCAGTTCTTC. This encodes CAWSVVGSGSDEQFF. The full variable domain, with the rest looked up from reference TRBV30 and TRBJ2-1, is SQTIHQWPATLVQPVGSPLSLECTVEGTSNPNLYWYRQAAGRGLQLLFYSVGIGQISSEVPQNLSASRPQDRQFILSSKKLLLSDSGFYLCAWSVVGSGSDEQFFGPGTRLTVL.